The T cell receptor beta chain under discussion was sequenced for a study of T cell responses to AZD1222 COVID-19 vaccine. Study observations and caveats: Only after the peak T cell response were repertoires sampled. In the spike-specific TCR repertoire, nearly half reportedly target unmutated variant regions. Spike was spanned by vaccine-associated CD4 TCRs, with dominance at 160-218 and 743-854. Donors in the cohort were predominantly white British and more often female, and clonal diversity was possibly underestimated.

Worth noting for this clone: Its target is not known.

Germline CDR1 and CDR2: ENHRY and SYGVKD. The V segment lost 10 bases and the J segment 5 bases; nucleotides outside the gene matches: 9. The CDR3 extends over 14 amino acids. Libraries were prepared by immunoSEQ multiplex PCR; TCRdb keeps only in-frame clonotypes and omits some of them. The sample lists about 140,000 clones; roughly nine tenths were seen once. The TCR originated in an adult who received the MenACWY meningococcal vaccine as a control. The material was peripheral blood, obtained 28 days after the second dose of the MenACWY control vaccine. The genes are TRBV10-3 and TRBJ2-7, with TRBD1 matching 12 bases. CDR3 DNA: TGTGCCACTACCCCGGGACAGGGGGCGGACGAGCAGTACTTC. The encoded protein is CATTPGQGADEQYF.